This is a list of T cell receptor beta chains from one sample in a study of cytomegalovirus exposure and HLA in healthy donors. Generated by immunoSEQ multiplex PCR, the TCRdb table keeps only in-frame clones and is missing some. The data hold 150,000 to 200,000 clones, with roughly four fifths observed a single time. Sequencing was performed on PBMCs. The receptors stem from a man aged 18 to 29 in good health and CMV-seronegative. The CDR3 runs from the conserved cysteine through the conserved F or W. Fields, in order: CDR3 protein, CDR3 DNA, D gene, V gene, clone size, J gene. A D gene is named only where the DNA matches it firmly. Part of the rows lack a size; the others show once, few, many or a class for expanded clones.

CASSLTEQTYEQYF TGTGCCAGCAGCTTAACGGAGCAAACCTACGAGCAGTACTTC NA TRBV7-9 NA TRBJ2-7
CASSFSRSSYNEQFF TGTGCTAGCAGCTTCAGTAGGAGCTCCTACAATGAGCAGTTCTTC NA TRBV7-7 NA TRBJ2-1
CASSVGGGASDEQFF TGTGCCAGCAGTGTGGGCGGGGGGGCCTCGGATGAGCAGTTCTTC TRBD2 TRBV6-1 NA TRBJ2-1
CASSQGDRQIFTEAFF TGCGCCAGCAGCCAAGGGGACAGGCAGATCTTTACTGAAGCTTTCTTT TRBD1 TRBV4-1 few TRBJ1-1
CASTVGGRRTGELFF TGTGCCAGTACGGTGGGGGGAAGGCGAACCGGGGAGCTGTTTTTT NA TRBV19 few TRBJ2-2
CASSYRNPGLDEQFF TGTGCCAGCAGTTACAGGAACCCAGGGTTGGATGAGCAGTTCTTC NA TRBV6-6 once TRBJ2-1
CAWSVLGQGMTGELFF TGTGCCTGGAGTGTACTGGGACAGGGTATGACCGGGGAGCTGTTTTTT TRBD1 TRBV30 NA TRBJ2-2
CASSKRSKRLRDRVSREQFF TGTGCCAGCAGCAAGCGATCAAAGAGGCTCCGGGACAGGGTGAGTCGTGAGCAGTTCTTC NA TRBV21-1 NA TRBJ2-1
CASSVDGLRETQYF TGTGCCAGCAGCGTAGACGGGTTGCGGGAGACCCAGTACTTC NA TRBV9 few TRBJ2-5
CASSTGTGGATNEKLFF TGTGCCAGTAGTACTGGGACAGGGGGAGCAACTAATGAAAAACTGTTTTTT TRBD1 TRBV19 NA TRBJ1-4
CASSIAKDSSYEQYF TGTGCCAGTAGTATCGCCAAGGACTCATCCTACGAGCAGTACTTC NA TRBV19 NA TRBJ2-7
CASRESGTGGELFF TGTGCCAGCAGAGAGAGCGGGACGGGCGGGGAGCTGTTTTTT TRBD2 TRBV7-3 NA TRBJ2-2